The 15 T cell receptor beta chains below come from one sample, sequenced in a study of blood T cells in healthy people across ages. Then a second PCR, running roughly 6 to 12 cycles, was carried out with a sample-barcoded 5' primer and a J-beta primer mix. In TCRdb, the 5' RACE reads were re-called with MiXCR into one record per CDR3 protein. The sample has over 700,000 distinct CDR3 sequences; 25% are singletons. The same sample was also used in a study of T cells of mothers and their children.

Sequenced material: blood. Every receptor here comes from a boy younger than 18 in good health.

The chain uses TRBV28 and TRBJ1-4; 7 bases match TRBD1. Per the germline V gene, CDR1 is MDHEN and CDR2 is SYDVKM. With V trimmed by 5 bases and J by 8 bases, 17 bases remained unmatched. The CDR3 runs to 17 residues. CDR3 bases: TGTGCCAGCAGTCCCCAGATTCGGCAGGGGGTTCGAGAAAAACTGTTTTTT. Translated: CASSPQIRQGVREKLFF.

The table lists this clonotype with a few counts. The V gene is TRBV5-6, the J gene TRBJ2-3; a weak D match, TRBD1 (5 bases). CDR3 length: 13 residues. Trimming left V 6 bases short and J 5 bases short, with 13 bases between. Looked up from germline, CDR1 is SGHDT and CDR2 is YYEEEE. The CDR3 is CASNGALQDTQYF. As DNA, the CDR3 is TGTGCCAGCAATGGGGCCCTCCAAGATACGCAGTATTTT.

This clonotype was recorded only once. This chain links TRBV5-1 with TRBJ2-7; 7 nucleotides line up with TRBD1. CDR3 length: 14 residues. The ends lost 0 bases at V and 6 bases at J; junction bases unmatched: 6. Per the germline V gene, CDR1 is SGHRS and CDR2 is YFSETQ. In nucleotides, the CDR3 is TGCGCCAGCAGCTTGGGGTCAGGGGGTCTCGAGCAGTACTTC. This translates into CASSLGSGGLEQYF.

V is TRBV5-4 and J is TRBJ1-2, with unresolved D. V gave up 0 bases and J gave up 4 bases, with 16 bases separating them. The germline V gene encodes CDR1 SGHNT and CDR2 YYREEE (reference sequence). The length of the CDR3 is 16 residues. CDR3 region: CASSLESTGNFYGYTF. For the CDR3, the DNA is TGTGCCAGCAGCTTGGAGTCGACGGGCAATTTCTATGGCTACACCTTC.

V usage is TRBV29-1 and J usage is TRBJ1-2, with 9 positions matching TRBD1. CDR1 is SQVTM, CDR2 ANQGSEA, per germline. J gave up 6 bases and V 7 bases, and 9 bases lay outside the gene matches. CDR3 length: 13 residues. The DNA for the CDR3 is TGCAGCGCCGTTACAGGGGGCGCGGATGGCTACACCTTC. This gives the protein CSAVTGGADGYTF.

A few counts support this clonotype. The chain is built from TRBV11-2 and TRBJ2-1, with TRBD2 matching 8 bases. The CDR3 extends over 18 amino acids. Germline V gene data show CDR1 as SGHAT and CDR2 as FQNNGV. The J segment lost 3 bases and the V segment lost 4 bases, leaving 14 bases of the junction unmatched. The chain's CDR3 is CASSSADLALADYNEQFF. In DNA, the CDR3 is TGTGCCAGCAGCTCCGCGGACCTGGCACTAGCGGACTACAATGAGCAGTTCTTC.

In its sample, this clonotype was seen a few times. The V and J genes are TRBV7-2 and TRBJ1-4; no definite D call. This CDR3 is 15 amino acids long. V was clipped by 5 bases and J by 7 bases, with 17 bases between them. Germline CDR1 reads SGHTA; CDR2 reads FQGNSA. CDR3 in amino acids: CASSPVRGPSEKLFF. CDR3 bases: TGTGCCAGCAGCCCGGTTCGAGGGCCGTCTGAAAAACTGTTTTTT.

This clonotype was observed a handful of times. The junction differs from germline at one of its ends, possibly a read error. The chain is built from TRBV6-6 and TRBJ2-5, with TRBD2 matching over 8 bases. There are 16 residues in the CDR3. Germline V gene sequence: CDR1 MNHNY, CDR2 SVGAGI (reference sequence). For the CDR3, the DNA is TGTGCCAGCAGTAACTCCGGGACCCCGGGGGGGGAGACCCAGTACTTC. Translated: CASSNSGTPGGETQYF.

This clonotype has more than one count but fewer than ten. Relative to the germline gene, one junction end is altered; a read error may explain this. The genes are TRBV5-1 and TRBJ2-3; D not certain. The CDR3 runs 15 residues. Looked up from germline, CDR1 is SGHRS and CDR2 is YFSETQ. The CDR3 here is CASSLSGISTDTQYF. CDR3 coding DNA: TGTGCCAGCAGTTTATCCGGAATTAGCACAGATACGCAGTATTTT.

The gene calls are TRBV4-1 and TRBJ1-2, with TRBD1 matching 10 bases. The CDR3 runs 16 residues. Looked up from germline, CDR1 is MGHRA and CDR2 is YSYEKL. V shed 4 bases, J shed 7 bases, and the junction held 12 bases outside the gene matches. CDR3 loop: CASSPGPGTGDGGYTF. In DNA, the CDR3 is TGCGCCAGCAGCCCGGGACCCGGGACAGGGGACGGTGGCTACACCTTC.

Only a few counts were recorded for this clonotype. This chain uses TRBV5-1 with TRBJ1-1; the D is unclear. V lost 2 bases, J lost 1 base, and 9 bases lay in between. The CDR3 is 14 residues long. Germline values: CDR1 SGHRS, CDR2 YFSETQ. Here the CDR3 reads CASSFRSPNTEAFF. In DNA form, the CDR3 reads TGCGCCAGCAGCTTTCGCTCCCCGAACACTGAAGCTTTCTTT.

Of note for this clonotype: It is likely a read error, because the conserved phenylalanine at the end of the CDR3 is missing. The chain links TRBV7-9 to TRBJ2-3; maybe TRBD1 (5 bases). V was pared by 2 bases and J by 0 bases, with 12 bases between. The CDR3 is 16 residues long. CDR1 is SEHNR, CDR2 FQNEAQ, per germline (reference sequence). The CDR3 loop is CASSLPGRASTDTQYY. CDR3 nucleotides: TGTGCCAGCAGCTTACCCGGCAGGGCTAGCACAGATACGCAGTATTAT.

This clonotype was counted a few times. The chain uses TRBV5-1 and TRBJ2-5, with a weak D call TRBD1 (6 bases). Near its end, the DNA agrees better with TRBJ2-1, so the J call may be wrong. The CDR3 is made up of 13 amino acids. Germline V gene data show CDR1 as SGHRS and CDR2 as YFSETQ. The CDR3 sequence: CASSFQQGNEQFF. The DNA for the CDR3 is TGCGCCAGCAGCTTTCAACAGGGCAATGAGCAGTTCTTC.

This clonotype occurred a few times. The V and J genes are TRBV24-1 and TRBJ2-1; 7 bases are shared with TRBD1. The V gene end was trimmed by 3 bases and the J gene end by 0 bases; junction bases not matched to a gene: 10. The CDR3 covers 18 residues. From germline, CDR1 is KGHDR and CDR2 SFDVKD. The CDR3 nucleotides are TGTGCCACCAGTGATCCCTCCAGGACAGGCAGCTCCTACAATGAGCAGTTCTTC. Its translation is CATSDPSRTGSSYNEQFF.

This clonotype was detected only a few times. The chain is built from TRBV7-9 and TRBJ2-7; D uncertain. Germline assignment: CDR1 SEHNR and CDR2 FQNEAQ (reference sequence). There are 12 residues in the CDR3. Trimming shortened V by 4 bases and J by 9 bases, and 13 bases separated the two germline ends. Here the CDR3 reads CASSSAGPWQYF. In DNA, the CDR3 is TGTGCCAGCAGCTCCGCTGGGCCTTGGCAGTACTTC.